The 7 T cell receptor beta chains below come from one sample, sequenced in a study of CD8 T cells in ankylosing spondylitis. Regarding the study as a whole: Seemingly distinctive of ankylosing spondylitis blood was a TCR beta motif formed by eight highly homologous variants.

The antigens for these receptors are not known. One entry per CDR3 protein results from TCRdb running MiXCR on the 5' RACE reads. This table holds 670,000 or so distinct CDR3 sequences, around a fifth found once. The sequenced sample consisted of blood, either unsorted or a sorted T cell fraction (not recorded which). These receptors came from a male donor with ankylosing spondylitis.

The V call is TRBV20-1, the J call TRBJ2-1; D is unclear. Germline-derived CDR1 and CDR2 are DFQATT and SNEGSKA (reference sequence). The CDR3 runs to 14 residues. V shed 5 bases and J shed 4 bases, with 15 bases lying between them. CDR3 sequence (DNA): TGCAGTGCTCGCCCGGTGGCGGCATACAATGAGCAGTTCTTC. As protein: CSARPVAAYNEQFF.

A few counts support this clonotype. CDR3 sequence reads: CASSFNPDPNYGYTF. As DNA, the CDR3 is TGTGCCAGCAGCTTCAATCCTGATCCTAACTATGGCTACACCTTC. The chain employs TRBV16 and TRBJ1-2, with D unclear. Germline V gene lookup returns CDR1 KGHSY and CDR2 FQNENV. The CDR3 sequence is 15 residues long. V dropped 5 bases and J dropped 0 bases, with 13 bases sitting between them.

The rearrangement links TRBV28 to TRBJ2-2; D is ambiguous. CDR1 and CDR2 from the germline V gene are MDHEN and SYDVKM. V shed 7 bases and J shed 0 bases, with 6 bases lying between them. The CDR3 totals 13 residues. The CDR3 protein is CASITANTGELFF. As DNA, the CDR3 is TGTGCCAGCATAACCGCGAACACCGGGGAGCTGTTTTTT.

In this sample, this clonotype turned up a few times. The chain links TRBV28 to TRBJ2-3; D is uncertain. Trimming shortened V by 3 bases and J by 3 bases, and 10 bases separated the two germline ends. Germline V gene data show CDR1 as MDHEN and CDR2 as SYDVKM. This CDR3 is 14 amino acids long. CDR3 amino acids: CASSFPPVTDTQYF. The CDR3 DNA sequence: TGTGCCAGCAGTTTTCCCCCGGTAACAGATACGCAGTATTTT. Full variable domain (remainder filled in from reference TRBV28 and TRBJ2-3): DVKVTQSSRYLVKRTGEKVFLECVQDMDHENMFWYRQDPGLGLRLIYFSYDVKMKEKGDIPEGYSVSREKKERFSLILESASTNQTSMYLCASSFPPVTDTQYFGPGTRLTVL.

The CDR3 nucleotides read TGTGCCAGCATCCCGGGGAACCCCCCCTACGAGCAGTACTTC. Translation gives CASIPGNPPYEQYF. The chain couples TRBV28 to TRBJ2-7; D may be TRBD2 (5 bases). CDR1 and CDR2 (germline): MDHEN, SYDVKM. Trimming left V 7 bases short and J 2 bases short, with 15 bases between. CDR3 length: 14 amino acids.

J is TRBJ2-1 and V is TRBV10-3, with 11 bases lining up with TRBD2. The CDR3 is made up of 14 amino acids. Germline assignment: CDR1 ENHRY and CDR2 SYGVKD. J lost 5 bases, V lost 8 bases, and 5 bases had no gene match. The CDR3 bases are TGTGCCATCCGGGGACTAGCGGTGAACAATGAGCAGTTCTTC. It yields the protein CAIRGLAVNNEQFF.

The chain recombines TRBV20-1 with TRBJ2-2; 7 positions match TRBD1. Per germline, CDR1 DFQATT and CDR2 SNEGSKA (reference sequence). The CDR3 extends over 13 amino acids. J lost 1 base, V lost 5 bases, and 1 base had no gene match. The CDR3: CSADRVNTGELFF. The DNA for the CDR3 is TGCAGTGCTGACAGGGTGAACACCGGGGAGCTGTTTTTT.